This TCR beta chain was obtained from a study of blood T cell repertoires in COVID-19. The CDR3 is made up of 16 amino acids. V was cut by 2 bases and J by 4 bases, with 14 bases left in between. Germline-derived CDR1 and CDR2 are LNHDA and SQIVND (reference sequence). Participants spanned ages about 18 to 100 years and resided in 20 to 30 US areas. TCRdb's table, derived via immunoSEQ multiplex PCR, lists solely in-frame clones and lacks some. This table has around 380,000 clones, around 87% appearing once. The TCR originated in a man in his thirties or forties who had recovered from COVID-19. Sequencing used PBMCs or T cells enriched from blood (not recorded which). The chain links TRBV19 to TRBJ1-4; D is perhaps TRBD1 (6 bases). The CDR3 DNA follows: TGTGCCAGTAGTATACTGAGGGGGAAAGGTAATGAAAAACTGTTTTTT. Translating it yields CASSILRGKGNEKLFF. Full variable domain (remainder filled in from reference TRBV19 and TRBJ1-4): DGGITQSPKYLFRKEGQNVTLSCEQNLNHDAMYWYRQDPGQGLRLIYYSQIVNDFQKGDIAEGYSVSREKKESFPLTVTSAQKNPTAFYLCASSILRGKGNEKLFFGSGTQLSVL.